This is a list of T cell receptor beta chains from one sample in a study of cytomegalovirus exposure and HLA in healthy donors. The assay was immunoSEQ multiplex PCR, and TCRdb's table has in-frame clones only and misses some. This table holds about 130,000 clones, 70% to 90% found once. Sequencing was carried out using PBMCs. These receptors all stem from a woman in her thirties or forties in good health and CMV-seropositive. The CDR3 runs from the conserved cysteine through the conserved F or W. The order of the fields is D gene, V gene, J gene, clone size, CDR3 DNA, CDR3 protein. A D gene is named only where the DNA matches it firmly. Size is stated for part of the rows, as once, few or many counts, or as a class when the clone is expanded.

D: -
V: TRBV5-1
J: TRBJ2-3
size: -
DNA: TGCGCCAGCAGCTTGGACGGCGGGGCGGTTATAGATACGCAGTATTTT
CDR3: CASSLDGGAVIDTQYF

D: TRBD2
V: TRBV7-8
J: TRBJ2-7
size: -
DNA: TGTGCCAGCAGCTTAGCGTGGAAGCGGGAGTTCTCCTACGAGCAGTACTTC
CDR3: CASSLAWKREFSYEQYF

D: TRBD1
V: TRBV2
J: TRBJ1-5
size: -
DNA: TGTGCCAGCAGTCGGAGGACAGGAGATAGCAATCAGCCCCAGCATTTT
CDR3: CASSRRTGDSNQPQHF

D: -
V: TRBV5-1
J: TRBJ1-3
size: -
DNA: TGCGCCAGCAGCTTGGGGCAGACTTTAACTGGAAACACCATATATTTT
CDR3: CASSLGQTLTGNTIYF

D: -
V: TRBV5-1
J: TRBJ1-6
size: -
DNA: TGCGCCAGCAGCTTGCTTCAGAACTATAATTCACCCCTCCACTTT
CDR3: CASSLLQNYNSPLHF

D: -
V: TRBV5-1
J: TRBJ1-2
size: -
DNA: TGCGCCAGCAGCTTTTTAACCAGTCGGGAGTCTCCCTATGGCTACACCTTC
CDR3: CASSFLTSRESPYGYTF

D: TRBD1
V: TRBV19
J: TRBJ2-5
size: -
DNA: TGTGCCAGTGCACCCGGGACAGGGGAAGAGACCCAGTACTTC
CDR3: CASAPGTGEETQYF

D: TRBD1
V: TRBV18
J: TRBJ1-1
size: -
DNA: TGTGCCAGCTCACCGCCCAACACAGGGGCTCCTGGACCTGAAGCTTTCTTT
CDR3: CASSPPNTGAPGPEAFF

D: -
V: TRBV19
J: TRBJ1-2
size: -
DNA: TGTGCCAGTAGTCCCGGTGGGACATTCTATGGCTACACCTTC
CDR3: CASSPGGTFYGYTF

D: TRBD1
V: TRBV5-6
J: TRBJ2-2
size: -
DNA: TGTGCCAGCAGCTTGACAGGGGAGCTGTGTGAGCTGTTTTTT
CDR3: CASSLTGELCELFF

D: TRBD1
V: TRBV5-1
J: TRBJ1-1
size: -
DNA: TGCGCCAGCAGCTTGGACAGGGGGTTAGCGAACACTGAAGCTTTCTTT
CDR3: CASSLDRGLANTEAFF

D: -
V: TRBV29-1
J: TRBJ1-4
size: once
DNA: TGCAGCGTTGAAGATCCCAGGGGACGAGCTAATGAAAAACTGTTTTTT
CDR3: CSVEDPRGRANEKLFF

D: -
V: TRBV6-5
J: TRBJ2-3
size: -
DNA: TGTGCCAGCAGTTGGGGCGGGACGACCAGCACAGATACGCAGTATTTT
CDR3: CASSWGGTTSTDTQYF

D: TRBD2
V: TRBV29-1
J: TRBJ2-7
size: once
DNA: TGCAGCGGGACTAGCGGGTCTACCTACGAGCAGTACTTC
CDR3: CSGTSGSTYEQYF

D: -
V: TRBV19
J: TRBJ1-1
size: once
DNA: TGTGCCAGTAGTATCCAGGGCAGGGTCGCTCAAGCTTTCTTT
CDR3: CASSIQGRVAQAFF

D: -
V: TRBV27
J: TRBJ1-1
size: -
DNA: TGTGCCAGCAGTTTTCATCGCGGGAACACTGAAGCTTTCTTT
CDR3: CASSFHRGNTEAFF

D: TRBD2
V: TRBV9
J: TRBJ2-1
size: -
DNA: TGTGCCAGCAGCGTAGGGCGGGAGGGGACCTACAATGAGCAGTTCTTC
CDR3: CASSVGREGTYNEQFF

D: -
V: TRBV30
J: TRBJ1-6
size: -
DNA: TGTGCCTGGAGTGCTGGGGGGAATTCACCCCTCCACTTT
CDR3: CAWSAGGNSPLHF

D: -
V: TRBV5-6
J: TRBJ2-7
size: -
DNA: TGTGCCAGCAGCATCAGACTCCCTCCCTACGAGCAGTACTTC
CDR3: CASSIRLPPYEQYF

D: -
V: TRBV7-2
J: TRBJ2-1
size: -
DNA: TGTGCCAGCAGCTTAGTTAACGGGGGAACCGACTCCTACAATGAGCAGTTCTTC
CDR3: CASSLVNGGTDSYNEQFF

D: -
V: TRBV4-1
J: TRBJ1-1
size: -
DNA: TGCGCCAGCAGCCAAGATTCGGTTAACACTGAAGCTTTCTTT
CDR3: CASSQDSVNTEAFF

D: -
V: TRBV7-9
J: TRBJ2-7
size: -
DNA: TGTGCCAGCAGCTTAGCAAGGCAGGCCTACGAGCAGTACTTC
CDR3: CASSLARQAYEQYF

D: TRBD2
V: TRBV5-1
J: TRBJ2-1
size: -
DNA: TGCGCCAGCAGCTTGCGACTAGCGGGAGTCAACAATGAGCAGTTCTTC
CDR3: CASSLRLAGVNNEQFF

D: -
V: TRBV7-9
J: TRBJ1-2
size: -
DNA: TGTGCCAGCAGGTCCGCCGGCCCAGGGTCCGTTGGTGGCTATGGCTACACCTTC
CDR3: CASRSAGPGSVGGYGYTF

D: -
V: TRBV7-9
J: TRBJ1-5
size: -
DNA: TGTGCCAGCAGCTATCGCTCGGTAGGGGTAAATCAGCCCCAGCATTTT
CDR3: CASSYRSVGVNQPQHF

D: -
V: TRBV6-5
J: TRBJ1-1
size: -
DNA: TGTGCCAGTTTTACAGGGTCGAACACTGAAGCTTTCTTT
CDR3: CASFTGSNTEAFF

D: TRBD1
V: TRBV5-1
J: TRBJ1-2
size: -
DNA: TGCGCCAGCAGCTTGAGCCTGGACAGGGCCTACACCTTC
CDR3: CASSLSLDRAYTF

D: -
V: TRBV27
J: TRBJ1-2
size: -
DNA: TGTGCCAGCAGTTTCAGGGTAGGAAGCTATGGCTACACCTTC
CDR3: CASSFRVGSYGYTF

D: -
V: TRBV15
J: TRBJ2-7
size: -
DNA: TGTGCCACCAGCAGAGATCGCTACGAGCAGTACTTC
CDR3: CATSRDRYEQYF